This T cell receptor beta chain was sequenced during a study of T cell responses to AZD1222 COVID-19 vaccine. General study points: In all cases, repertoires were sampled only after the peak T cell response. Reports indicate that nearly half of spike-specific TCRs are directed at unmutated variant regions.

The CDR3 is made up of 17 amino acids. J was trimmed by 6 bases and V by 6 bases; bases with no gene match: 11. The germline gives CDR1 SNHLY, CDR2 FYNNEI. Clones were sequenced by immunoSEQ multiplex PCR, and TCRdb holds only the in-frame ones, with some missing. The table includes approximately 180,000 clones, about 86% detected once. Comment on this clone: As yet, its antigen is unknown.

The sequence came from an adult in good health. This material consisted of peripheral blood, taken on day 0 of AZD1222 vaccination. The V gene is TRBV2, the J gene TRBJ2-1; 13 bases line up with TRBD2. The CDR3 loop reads CASRGYLTSGGRNEQFF. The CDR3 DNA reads TGTGCCAGCAGGGGTTACCTGACTAGCGGGGGGCGCAATGAGCAGTTCTTC.